A single sample gave rise to the 25 T cell receptor beta chains below, sequenced in a study of T cell repertoires in cytomegalovirus infection. These receptors' targets are unknown. Each CDR3 protein is one row after TCRdb ran MiXCR on the reads. The sample consists of some 150,000 distinct CDR3 sequences, 30% to 40% of them appearing once. The material was CD8+ T cells from cultured PBMCs, obtained from culture after CMV antigen stimulation. These receptors all stem from a human donor in good health (CMV status not recorded). Some clones in this sample may be carry-over from other donors' samples.

The chain links TRBV10-3 to TRBJ1-2; D might be TRBD1 (6 bases). The CDR3 covers 13 residues. Per the germline V gene, CDR1 is ENHRY and CDR2 is SYGVKD. The germline V and J ends were trimmed by 7 bases and 7 bases, with 16 bases remaining between them. CDR3 region: CAIMGPTGLGYTF. CDR3 in DNA: TGTGCCATCATGGGCCCGACAGGCCTTGGCTACACCTTC.

A few counts support this clonotype. The J gene is TRBJ1-2, the V gene TRBV2; D might be TRBD1 (5 bases). The CDR3 consists of 13 residues. In germline, CDR1 is SNHLY, CDR2 FYNNEI. Trimming shortened V by 2 bases and J by 3 bases, and 7 bases separated the two germline ends. The CDR3: CASSEPGHYGYTF. DNA for the CDR3: TGTGCCAGCAGTGAACCAGGGCACTATGGCTACACCTTC.

This clonotype was seen repeatedly, ten times or more. V usage is TRBV4-2 and J usage is TRBJ2-3, with 9 positions matching TRBD2. The CDR3 has 16 amino acids. Germline lookup yields CDR1 LGHNA and CDR2 YNFKEQ. After removal of 5 bases from V and 4 bases from J, the junction contained 10 bases not matched to a gene. DNA for the CDR3: TGTGCCAGCAGCTCTCCCCCGGCGGGGGGGCCAGATACGCAGTATTTT. Translated: CASSSPPAGGPDTQYF.

The chain uses TRBV12-3 or TRBV12-4 and TRBJ2-7; D call uncertain. The V end was cut by 8 bases, the J end by 5 bases, with 13 bases between. The CDR3 totals 12 residues. CDR3 protein: CASSRTAHEQYF. For the CDR3, the DNA is TGTGCCAGCTCCCGAACAGCCCACGAGCAGTACTTC.

The chain combines TRBV13 with TRBJ2-1; 13 nucleotides agree with TRBD2. The CDR3 has 19 amino acids. J gave up 2 bases and V 4 bases, and 11 bases lay outside the gene matches. Germline values: CDR1 PRHDT, CDR2 FYEKMQ (reference sequence). CDR3 sequence: CASSSLGLAGLEAYNEQFF. The CDR3 DNA follows: TGTGCCAGCAGCTCCCTGGGACTAGCGGGGCTCGAAGCCTACAATGAGCAGTTCTTC.

This clonotype was seen a few times. The chain uses TRBV20-1 and TRBJ1-1; D gene ambiguous. Trimming removed 6 bases from V and 6 bases from J, with 14 bases in between. Per germline, CDR1 DFQATT and CDR2 SNEGSKA (reference sequence). CDR3 length: 12 residues. Here the CDR3 reads CSAPRPGPEAFF. As DNA, the CDR3 is TGCAGTGCCCCTCGACCGGGTCCTGAAGCTTTCTTT.

V and J are TRBV2 and TRBJ1-1; D unresolved. This CDR3 is built from 13 residues. V dropped 4 bases and J dropped 0 bases, with 6 bases sitting between them. CDR1 is SNHLY, CDR2 FYNNEI, per germline. CDR3 in amino acids: CASSGGMNTEAFF. For the CDR3, the DNA is TGTGCCAGCAGTGGGGGTATGAACACTGAAGCTTTCTTT.

V usage is TRBV2 and J usage is TRBJ1-2; D is possibly TRBD1 (6 bases). Germline V gene data show CDR1 as SNHLY and CDR2 as FYNNEI. V was cut by 1 base and J by 5 bases, with 14 bases left in between. The CDR3 is 15 residues long. CDR3 protein: CASSEGGGGTYGYTF. CDR3 in DNA: TGTGCCAGCAGTGAAGGGGGTGGGGGGACATATGGCTACACCTTC.

The V call is TRBV9, the J call TRBJ1-5; TRBD1 aligns across 7 bases. This CDR3 region has 15 residues. Germline CDR1 and CDR2: SGDLS and YYNGEE. V lost 4 bases, J lost 3 bases, and 7 bases stayed unmatched. The CDR3 DNA reads TGTGCCAGCAGCAAGGGGGCTGGGGTCAATCAGCCCCAGCATTTT. Protein: CASSKGAGVNQPQHF.

CDR3 in amino acids: CASSLAGGANTEAFF. For the CDR3, the DNA is TGTGCCAGCAGTTTAGCAGGAGGTGCGAACACTGAAGCTTTCTTT. The chain combines TRBV12-3 or TRBV12-4 with TRBJ1-1, with D hard to call. The CDR3 sequence is 15 residues long. V was trimmed by 0 bases and J by 1 base, leaving 9 bases between them.

To note about this clonotype: The junction departs from germline at one end; a sequencing error may be responsible. The chain is built from TRBV5-3 and TRBJ1-1; D call uncertain. TRBV5-3 is treated as an ORF (open reading frame) with a function not yet certain. The CDR3 consists of 13 residues. CDR3 coding DNA: TGTGCCAGCAGCTTGTTCTCTGACACTGAAGCTTTCTTT. Protein product: CASSLFSDTEAFF.

The chain is built from TRBV5-4 and TRBJ2-1, with D possibly matching TRBD2 (6 bases). V lost 0 bases to trimming and J lost 5 bases, with 9 bases between them. The CDR3 spans 14 residues. Germline CDR1 is SGHNT and CDR2 is YYREEE (reference sequence). CDR3 amino acids: CASSLGGEDNEQFF. CDR3 DNA: TGTGCCAGCAGCTTGGGGGGGGAAGACAATGAGCAGTTCTTC. Complete variable domain (other parts from reference TRBV5-4 and TRBJ2-1): ETGVTQSPTHLIKTRGQQVTLRCSSQSGHNTVSWYQQALGQGPQFIFQYYREEENGRGNFPPRFSGLQFPNYSSELNVNALELDDSALYLCASSLGGEDNEQFFGPGTRLTVL.

This clonotype showed up many times. The chain uses TRBV7-9 and TRBJ2-1, with D tentatively TRBD2 (6 bases). Trimming stripped 0 bases from V and 2 bases from J, with 11 bases between. Looked up from germline, CDR1 is SEHNR and CDR2 is FQNEAQ (reference sequence). This CDR3 contains 16 residues. The CDR3 sequence is CASSLATPGAYNEQFF. CDR3 sequence (DNA): TGTGCCAGCAGCTTAGCGACACCGGGGGCCTACAATGAGCAGTTCTTC.

CDR3 bases: TGCGCCAGCAGCCAAGATGGGGGGACTGAAGCTTTCTTT. This translates into CASSQDGGTEAFF. J is TRBJ1-1 and V is TRBV4-1, with a weak D call TRBD1 (5 bases). Germline CDR1 reads MGHRA; CDR2 reads YSYEKL. The V and J ends lost 0 bases and 5 bases respectively, with 7 bases between them. The CDR3 spans 13 residues.

This clonotype was recorded only once. The chain combines TRBV19 with TRBJ1-2, with D perhaps matching TRBD1 (5 bases). V dropped 3 bases and J dropped 7 bases, with 12 bases sitting between them. The germline V gene encodes CDR1 LNHDA and CDR2 SQIVND (reference sequence). This CDR3 comprises 13 residues. Here the CDR3 DNA reads TGTGCCAGTAGTATCGGCAGGGCAGTTGGCTACACCTTC. Protein: CASSIGRAVGYTF.

The chain recombines TRBV6-6 with TRBJ2-1, with 9 nucleotides matching TRBD1. After removal of 10 bases from V and 8 bases from J, the junction contained 15 bases not matched to a gene. The CDR3 runs to 15 residues. Germline-derived CDR1 and CDR2 are MNHNY and SVGAGI (reference sequence). CDR3 sequence (DNA): TGTGCCATTACGTTAGGGGACAGGGTCGGCCATGAGCAGTTCTTC. It codes for CAITLGDRVGHEQFF.

This clonotype was found many times. The V and J genes are TRBV29-1 and TRBJ2-3; 11 bases are shared with TRBD1. The CDR3 contains 13 residues. Trimming at V came to 7 bases and at J to 4 bases, leaving 4 bases not matched to a gene. Per the germline V gene, CDR1 is SQVTM and CDR2 is ANQGSEA. The CDR3 region is CSARTGGADTQYF. DNA of the CDR3: TGCAGCGCTCGGACAGGGGGCGCAGATACGCAGTATTTT.

The CDR3 coding sequence is TGTGCCAGCAGCCTACAGACCGGGAACACTGAAGCTTTCTTT. It codes for CASSLQTGNTEAFF. The chain joins TRBV12-3 or TRBV12-4 to TRBJ1-1; D remains unclear. This CDR3 region has 14 residues. Trimming took 6 bases from V and 1 from J, leaving 12 bases between them.

This clonotype was counted only a few times. The chain joins TRBV7-8 to TRBJ1-6; 9 nucleotides agree with TRBD1. This CDR3 has 14 residues. Germline CDR1 is SGHVS and CDR2 is FQNEAQ. The V segment lost 5 bases and the J segment 10 bases; nucleotides outside the gene matches: 6. The CDR3 DNA is TGTGCCAGCAGCCCCGGGACAGGGAGCTCACCCCTCCACTTT. It yields the protein CASSPGTGSSPLHF. The complete variable domain, with remaining parts taken from reference TRBV7-8 and TRBJ1-6, reads GAGVSQSPRYKVAKRGQDVALRCDPISGHVSLFWYQQALGQGPEFLTYFQNEAQLDKSGLPSDRFFAERPEGSVSTLKIQRTQQEDSAVYLCASSPGTGSSPLHFGNGTRLTVT.

This clonotype has a handful of counts. CDR3 sequence: CASSLVGTSGSYEQYF. The DNA for the CDR3 is TGTGCCAGCAGCTTAGTAGGGACTAGCGGTTCCTACGAGCAGTACTTC. The chain couples TRBV13 to TRBJ2-7; 11 positions match TRBD2. The CDR3 totals 16 residues. J lost 1 base, V lost 1 base, and 3 bases had no gene match. CDR1 is PRHDT, CDR2 FYEKMQ, per germline (reference sequence). Full variable domain (remainder filled in from reference TRBV13 and TRBJ2-7): AAGVIQSPRHLIKEKRETATLKCYPIPRHDTVYWYQQGPGQDPQFLISFYEKMQSDKGSIPDRFSAQQFSDYHSELNMSSLELGDSALYFCASSLVGTSGSYEQYFGPGTRLTVT.

V usage is TRBV7-9 and J usage is TRBJ2-7; D might be TRBD1 (6 bases). Trimming shortened V by 5 bases and J by 1 base, and 9 bases separated the two germline ends. This CDR3 region has 13 residues. Germline V gives CDR1 SEHNR, CDR2 FQNEAQ (reference sequence). The CDR3, as DNA: TGTGCCAGCAGCCGGACAGAATCCTACGAGCAGTACTTC. It translates to CASSRTESYEQYF.

This chain connects TRBV19 to TRBJ1-1; maybe TRBD1 (5 bases). V lost 3 bases, J lost 1 base, and 6 bases lay in between. In germline, CDR1 is LNHDA, CDR2 SQIVND (reference sequence). The CDR3 extends over 13 amino acids. The CDR3 bases are TGTGCCAGTAGTATTGGGGGGAACACTGAAGCTTTCTTT. As protein: CASSIGGNTEAFF.

In this sample, this clonotype turned up many times. This chain uses TRBV12-3 or TRBV12-4 with TRBJ2-1, with D possibly being TRBD1 or TRBD2 (6 bases each). V shed 3 bases and J shed 5 bases, with 14 bases lying between them. The CDR3 runs 15 residues. The CDR3 spells CASSLGGGPHNEQFF. CDR3 in DNA: TGTGCCAGCAGTTTGGGTGGGGGGCCCCACAATGAGCAGTTCTTC.

This clonotype was counted a few times. The chain combines TRBV20-1 with TRBJ2-1; a possible D gene is TRBD2 (6 bases). The CDR3 length is 14 residues. Looked up from germline, CDR1 is DFQATT and CDR2 is SNEGSKA (reference sequence). V was trimmed by 5 bases and J by 8 bases, leaving 19 bases between them. The CDR3 loop reads CSAQDYPGRDEQFF. DNA of the CDR3: TGCAGTGCTCAGGACTATCCGGGGCGTGATGAGCAGTTCTTC.

A note on this clonotype: This clone may be a read error of a much larger clone one base away. The chain uses TRBV6-8 and TRBJ2-2; possible D gene TRBD2, 5 bases. The CDR3 covers 13 residues. Per germline, CDR1 MNHGY and CDR2 SAAAGT. The CDR3 is CASSPTTTGELIF. CDR3 in DNA: TGTGCCAGCAGCCCGACCACGACCGGGGAGCTGATTTTT.